A single sample is the source of the 2 T cell receptor beta chains below, sequenced in a study of cytomegalovirus exposure and HLA in healthy donors. PCR employed 60 Vbeta and 13 Jbeta primers. Profiling relied on immunoSEQ multiplex PCR, and the TCRdb table lists in-frame clones only, not all of them. This sample has around 180,000 clones; around 80% occur once, and the top ten carry around 0.99%. The sequencing input was PBMCs. These receptors all stem from a woman between 40 and 55 years old in good health and CMV-seronegative.

The chain uses TRBV9 and TRBJ1-1; D may be TRBD1 (5 bases). Trimming removed 4 bases at V and 5 bases at J, with 12 bases between. CDR1 SGDLS and CDR2 YYNGEE come from the germline V gene. This CDR3 has 13 residues. The chain's CDR3 is CASSPLGGTEAFF. The CDR3 nucleotides read TGTGCCAGCAGCCCCCTGGGGGGAACTGAAGCTTTCTTT.

The rearrangement links TRBV11-2 to TRBJ1-1; D might be TRBD1 (5 bases). Trimming shortened V by 6 bases and J by 2 bases, and 13 bases separated the two germline ends. Germline lookup yields CDR1 SGHAT and CDR2 FQNNGV. The CDR3 consists of 14 residues. The CDR3: CASRTGTANTEAFF. CDR3 nucleotides: TGTGCCAGCAGAACCGGGACTGCAAACACTGAAGCTTTCTTT.